The next 9 T cell receptor beta chains were all read from a single sample in a study of control samples from healthy donors and cancer patients (dated by TCRdb to the early 2020s). The library was obtained by the immunoSEQ multiplex PCR assay. The table comes from immuneACCESS by way of TCRdb, which keeps in-frame sequences with V and J called. Part of the clones is missing from these tables; in studies checked, under half for an unresolved V gene and the rest for unknown reasons. The sample table holds around 94,000 clones, of which 90% were seen once. The top ten hold around 3.5% of the sample. Sequenced material: blood. Receptor source: a woman younger than 35 in good health.

The V gene is TRBV7-9, the J gene TRBJ1-6; 9 bases map to TRBD1. The trim removed 4 bases at V and 7 bases at J, leaving 5 bases unmatched. The CDR3 runs to 15 residues. The V gene's germline CDR1 is SEHNR and CDR2 FQNEAQ (reference sequence). CDR3 nucleotides: TGTGCCAGCAGCTATTTGGGACAGGGAAATTCACCCCTCCACTTT. Its protein product is CASSYLGQGNSPLHF.

This chain connects TRBV4-1 to TRBJ2-4; D might be TRBD1 (5 bases). Trimming left V 0 bases short and J 8 bases short, with 20 bases between. The CDR3 extends over 17 amino acids. Per germline, CDR1 MGHRA and CDR2 YSYEKL. CDR3 coding DNA: TGCGCCAGCAGCCAAGATTTAAATCAGGGTTTTATATACATTCAGTACTTC. Protein product: CASSQDLNQGFIYIQYF.

The chain links TRBV5-6 to TRBJ2-2, with 7 bases matching TRBD1. Germline lookup yields CDR1 SGHDT and CDR2 YYEEEE. The J segment lost 3 bases and the V segment lost 1 base, leaving 12 bases of the junction unmatched. The CDR3 loop spans 18 amino acids. CDR3 protein: CASSLNGEGASHTGELFF. Written as DNA, the CDR3 is TGTGCCAGCAGCTTGAACGGCGAGGGGGCAAGTCACACCGGGGAGCTGTTTTTT.

The chain couples TRBV5-4 to TRBJ1-4; 7 bases agree with TRBD1. The CDR3 totals 15 residues. Germline trimming cut 4 bases from V and 8 bases from J; bases unmatched to any gene: 11. Germline CDR1 is SGHNT and CDR2 is YYREEE (reference sequence). The CDR3 coding sequence is TGTGCCAGCAGCCCGGGGGGGCAGGGGGAGGAAAAACTGTTTTTT. Encoded protein: CASSPGGQGEEKLFF.

The sample holds one count of this clone. The chain couples TRBV6-5 to TRBJ1-3, with 10 bases identical to TRBD1. Looked up from germline, CDR1 is MNHEY and CDR2 is SVGAGI. The CDR3 runs to 15 residues. The ends lost 4 bases at V and 2 bases at J; junction bases unmatched: 2. CDR3 residues: CASSFGQGAGNTIYF. The CDR3 coding sequence is TGTGCCAGCAGTTTCGGACAGGGGGCTGGAAACACCATATATTTT.

The genes are TRBV11-2 and TRBJ1-1; D perhaps matches TRBD1 (5 bases). Germline V CDR1 and CDR2: SGHAT, FQNNGV. Deletions cut 5 bases from V and 2 bases from J, with 9 bases between. The CDR3 spans 13 residues. The CDR3 reads CASSLGPNTEAFF. CDR3 DNA sequence: TGTGCCAGCAGCCTGGGACCTAACACTGAAGCTTTCTTT.

V gene TRBV9 combines with J gene TRBJ1-1; TRBD1 matches at 10 bases. The germline V gene encodes CDR1 SGDLS and CDR2 YYNGEE. J was trimmed by 4 bases and V by 2 bases; bases with no gene match: 14. This CDR3 is built from 18 residues. The CDR3 DNA is TGTGCCAGCAGCGTCCTCGGGACAGGGGATGGGTTTGGCACTGAAGCTTTCTTT. Its translation: CASSVLGTGDGFGTEAFF.

V and J are TRBV7-9 and TRBJ1-5; a possible D gene is TRBD1 (5 bases). Trimming removed 5 bases from V and 5 bases from J, with 16 bases in between. Germline CDR1 and CDR2: SEHNR and FQNEAQ (reference sequence). The CDR3 has 15 amino acids. For the CDR3, the DNA is TGTGCCAGCAGCGGCGACGGGGACGGGGATCAGCCCCAGCATTTT. It yields the protein CASSGDGDGDQPQHF. The full variable domain, with the rest looked up from reference TRBV7-9 and TRBJ1-5, is DTGVSQNPRHKITKRGQNVTFRCDPISEHNRLYWYRQTLGQGPEFLTYFQNEAQLEKSRLLSDRFSAERPKGSFSTLEIQRTEQGDSAMYLCASSGDGDGDQPQHFGDGTRLSIL.

This chain links TRBV9 with TRBJ2-7; D may be TRBD2 (5 bases). The CDR3 covers 15 residues. Germline V gives CDR1 SGDLS, CDR2 YYNGEE. Trimming removed 3 bases from V and 0 bases from J, with 13 bases in between. The CDR3, as DNA: TGTGCCAGCAGCGCCGAGGGAACCAGCTCCTACGAGCAGTACTTC. It yields the protein CASSAEGTSSYEQYF.